This T cell receptor beta chain was profiled in a study of blood T cell repertoires in COVID-19. This clone has just a few counts. The V end lost 7 bases, the J end lost 0 bases, and 9 bases lay between the germline ends. In germline, CDR1 is ENHRY, CDR2 SYGVKD. This CDR3 has 13 residues. Sequencing used immunoSEQ multiplex PCR; TCRdb keeps in-frame clones, though not all of them. The profile shows 390,000 or so clones, more than 70% of them singletons. Sequenced input: peripheral blood. This chain connects TRBV10-3 to TRBJ1-1, with a tentative D call TRBD1 (5 bases). This TCR derives from a woman aged 30 to 39 with COVID-19, enrolled during active disease. The CDR3 sequence: CAITLTVNTEAFF. In DNA, the CDR3 is TGTGCCATCACCTTGACAGTGAACACTGAAGCTTTCTTT.